A selection of T cell receptor beta chains follows, all from one sample in a study of T cells in Graves' hyperthyroidism and ophthalmopathy. TCRdb redid the calling of the multiplex PCR reads with MiXCR, one entry per CDR3 protein. The data show roughly 420,000 distinct CDR3 sequences, about 15% seen once. The sample was blood. All receptors derive from a woman under 30 with Graves' hyperthyroidism. The CDR3 runs from the conserved cysteine through the conserved F or W. The order of the fields is D gene, V gene, clone size, J gene, CDR3 protein, CDR3 DNA. The D gene is left open where the match is weak. A row's size may be missing; if present it is once, few, many or a size class.

TRBD1,TRBV12-3/TRBV12-4,many,TRBJ1-6,CASSPTGRSPLHF,TGTGCCAGCAGTCCGACAGGGCGGTCACCCCTCCACTTT
TRBD1,TRBV12-3/TRBV12-4,many,TRBJ1-4,CASSSVQGANEKLFF,TGTGCCAGCAGCTCCGTACAGGGGGCTAATGAAAAACTGTTTTTT
.,TRBV7-8,many,TRBJ2-1,CASSPRAGTHNNEQFF,TGTGCCAGCAGCCCTAGGGCGGGGACCCACAACAATGAGCAGTTCTTC
TRBD2,TRBV6-1,.,TRBJ2-3,CASLYTGSGSADTQYF,TGTGCCAGTCTGTATACGGGGAGCGGGAGCGCAGATACGCAGTATTTT
.,TRBV5-1,many,TRBJ2-5,CASSFEGDQETQYF,TGCGCCAGCAGCTTTGAGGGGGACCAAGAGACCCAGTACTTC
.,TRBV19,many,TRBJ1-2,CASTPSYYGYTF,TGTGCCAGTACTCCGAGTTACTATGGCTACACCTTC
.,TRBV5-1,.,TRBJ2-2,CASSLESRGSGELFF,TGCGCCAGCAGCTTGGAGAGCAGGGGCTCCGGGGAGCTGTTTTTT
.,TRBV12-3/TRBV12-4,.,TRBJ2-2,CASGPVVAGELFF,TGTGCCAGCGGACCAGTAGTGGCGGGGGAGCTGTTTTTT
.,TRBV28,many,TRBJ1-2,CAVEGYGYTF,TGTGCCGTGGAGGGGTATGGCTACACCTTC
TRBD2,TRBV28,.,TRBJ2-7,CASSSLAGGQYEQYF,TGTGCCAGCAGTTCTTTAGCGGGAGGGCAGTACGAGCAGTACTTC
.,TRBV4-1,many,TRBJ1-1,CASSQEPPTNTEAFF,TGCGCCAGCAGCCAAGAACCACCGACGAACACTGAAGCTTTCTTT
TRBD2,TRBV20-1,few,TRBJ2-2,CSAKRGGAGAGELFF,TGCAGTGCTAAACGAGGAGGGGCGGGGGCCGGGGAGCTGTTTTTT
.,TRBV28,many,TRBJ2-4,CASSFQPKNIQYF,TGTGCCAGCAGTTTCCAACCCAAAAACATTCAGTACTTC
TRBD1,TRBV4-1,.,TRBJ1-1,CASRKPTGQGAQGNTEAFF,TGCGCCAGCAGAAAGCCCACGGGACAGGGGGCCCAGGGGAACACTGAAGCTTTCTTT
.,TRBV27,once,TRBJ2-2,CASSPQGEGELFF,TGTGCCAGCAGTCCGCAGGGAGAAGGGGAGCTGTTTTTT
TRBD2,TRBV2,many,TRBJ2-3,CASSLSSGSGRLGTQYF,TGTGCCAGCAGTCTATCTAGCGGGAGTGGTAGGTTGGGTACGCAGTATTTT
TRBD1,TRBV7-6,.,TRBJ2-3,CASSLGQGISTDTQYF,TGTGCCAGCAGCTTAGGACAGGGTATCAGCACAGATACGCAGTATTTT
.,TRBV30,many,TRBJ2-1,CAWGPPVDNEQFF,TGTGCCTGGGGCCCCCCGGTAGATAATGAGCAGTTCTTC
TRBD1,TRBV29-1,.,TRBJ1-1,CSVRQGSSEAFF,TGCAGCGTTAGACAGGGAAGCAGTGAAGCTTTCTTT
.,TRBV20-1,.,TRBJ2-1,CSANTGAGVGFF,TGCAGTGCTAATACAGGGGCGGGAGTCGGGTTCTTC
.,TRBV6-1,few,TRBJ2-6,CASRDVSGANVLTF,TGTGCCAGCAGAGACGTCTCTGGGGCCAACGTCCTGACTTTC
.,TRBV28,many,TRBJ2-7,CASSLSSPYEQYF,TGTGCCAGCAGTTTAAGCAGCCCCTACGAGCAGTACTTC
.,TRBV2,many,TRBJ2-4,CASSDTQAKNIQYF,TGTGCCAGCAGCGATACTCAAGCCAAAAACATTCAGTACTTC
.,TRBV6-1,.,TRBJ2-5,CASTPLRGYQETQYF,TGTGCCAGCACCCCTCTCAGGGGCTACCAAGAGACCCAGTACTTC
.,TRBV20-1,.,TRBJ1-3,CSARPGHGHTIYF,TGCAGTGCTCGACCGGGACACGGACACACCATATATTTT
.,TRBV24-1,many,TRBJ1-6,CATSDREANSPLHF,TGTGCCACCAGTGACCGTGAAGCTAATTCACCCCTCCACTTT
.,TRBV30,many,TRBJ1-4,CAWSVWQGGEKLFF,TGTGCCTGGAGTGTCTGGCAGGGAGGTGAAAAACTGTTTTTT
.,TRBV10-3,many,TRBJ2-3,CATSTASTDTQYF,TGTGCCACTTCTACTGCTAGCACAGATACGCAGTATTTT
TRBD1,TRBV9,many,TRBJ1-2,CASSAYRGREGYTF,TGTGCCAGCAGCGCGTACAGGGGGCGCGAAGGCTACACCTTC
.,TRBV7-9,few,TRBJ1-4,CASSFFSVIRLNEKLFF,TGTGCCAGCAGCTTCTTTTCAGTCATTAGATTGAATGAAAAACTGTTTTTT
.,TRBV6-4,few,TRBJ2-2,CASSKSGEAGELFF,TGTGCCAGCAGTAAAAGCGGAGAAGCCGGGGAGCTGTTTTTT
.,TRBV7-6,many,TRBJ1-1,CASSPSRTGNTEAFF,TGTGCCAGCAGCCCATCCAGGACGGGGAACACTGAAGCTTTCTTT
.,TRBV30,.,TRBJ1-2,CAWRGTLGAASGYTF,TGTGCCTGGAGAGGCACCCTAGGGGCTGCCTCTGGCTACACCTTC
.,TRBV7-8,.,TRBJ2-7,CASSLEGGAAYEQYF,TGTGCCAGCAGCTTAGAGGGGGGAGCAGCCTACGAGCAGTACTTC
.,TRBV12-3/TRBV12-4,many,TRBJ2-1,CASRPVTGQEQFF,TGTGCCAGCAGACCAGTAACGGGGCAAGAGCAGTTCTTC
TRBD2,TRBV11-2,many,TRBJ2-3,CASSSSGGPPTDTQYF,TGTGCCAGCAGCTCGAGCGGGGGGCCACCCACAGATACGCAGTATTTT